What follows are 15 T cell receptor beta chains derived from one specimen sequenced in a study of post-analysis software for immune sequencing data. The study's findings and limits: Patients used about 5 TRBV segments, including TRBV5-6, TRBV5-1 and TRBV20-1, more often than controls.

TCR beta cDNA libraries included unique molecular identifiers. TCRdb reprocessed the PCR reads with MiXCR, giving one entry per CDR3 protein. This table holds about 380,000 distinct CDR3 sequences, approximately 33% found once. For these TCRs, the target antigens are not known. Material for sequencing was blood. The origin of the receptors is a girl aged 5-17 years with multiple sclerosis.

In its sample, this clonotype was seen many times. The chain employs TRBV29-1 and TRBJ1-1; D perhaps matches TRBD1 (5 bases). The CDR3 covers 13 residues. Germline CDR1 is SQVTM and CDR2 is ANQGSEA. V shed 6 bases and J shed 3 bases, with 14 bases lying between them. The CDR3 DNA sequence: TGCAGCGTGGACGTAACGGGGGACACTGAAGCTTTCTTT. Protein sequence: CSVDVTGDTEAFF.

This chain uses TRBV3-1 with TRBJ1-2; no clear D gene. CDR1 and CDR2 (germline): LGHDT, YNNKEL (reference sequence). CDR3 size: 14 residues. The ends were cut back, 4 bases at V and 7 bases at J, with 16 bases in the middle. CDR3 DNA: TGTGCCAGCAGCCCCGACCCCCACTGGGGTGGCTACACCTTC. Residues: CASSPDPHWGGYTF.

The chain is built from TRBV27 and TRBJ2-2, with D possibly TRBD1 on 6 matching bases. The CDR3 loop spans 12 amino acids. CDR1 and CDR2 from the germline V gene are MNHEY and SMNVEV (reference sequence). V dropped 10 bases and J dropped 7 bases, with 13 bases sitting between them. CDR3 nucleotide sequence: TGTGCCACTATGACAGGTCACGGGGAGCTGTTTTTT. It yields the protein CATMTGHGELFF.

The CDR3: CASSRVTSRDTQYF. CDR3 coding DNA: TGTGCCAGCAGCCGTGTGACTAGCCGGGATACGCAGTATTTT. The chain carries TRBV3-1 and TRBJ2-3; 7 bases agree with TRBD2. With 4 bases clipped from V and 6 bases from J, the junction kept 7 bases outside the gene matches. Germline V gene lookup returns CDR1 LGHDT and CDR2 YNNKEL (reference sequence). This CDR3 is built from 14 residues.

V usage is TRBV5-1 and J usage is TRBJ2-7; perhaps D is TRBD1 or TRBD2 (6 bases each). CDR1 is SGHRS and CDR2 is YFSETQ in the germline V gene. Trimming cost V 0 bases and J 0 bases, with 13 bases left between them. There are 16 residues in the CDR3. This chain's CDR3 is CASSLVGGVLSYEQYF. CDR3 DNA sequence: TGCGCCAGCAGCTTGGTCGGGGGCGTACTCTCCTACGAGCAGTACTTC.

The chain is built from TRBV6-5 and TRBJ1-2; D is perhaps TRBD1 (5 bases). With 0 bases removed from V and 3 bases from J, the gap between germline ends came to 14 bases. The V gene's germline CDR1 is MNHEY and CDR2 SVGAGI. This CDR3 is 16 amino acids long. In DNA, the CDR3 is TGTGCCAGCAGTTACTCGAATTTCGGGGGAGACTATGGCTACACCTTC. It translates to CASSYSNFGGDYGYTF.

This clonotype has a single count. The chain is built from TRBV12-3 or TRBV12-4 and TRBJ2-4, with D perhaps matching TRBD1 or TRBD2 (5 bases each). This CDR3 is built from 12 residues. Trimming removed 5 bases from V and 13 bases from J, with 15 bases in between. The CDR3 nucleotides are TGTGCCAGCAGTAGTCAGGGAGCGGAGCAGTACTTC. This encodes CASSSQGAEQYF.

This chain joins TRBV7-9 and TRBJ2-3; 9 bases fit TRBD2. The length of the CDR3 is 14 residues. Losses at the gene ends were 8 bases for V and 3 bases for J; bases not matched to a gene: 6. Germline assignment: CDR1 SEHNR and CDR2 FQNEAQ (reference sequence). This CDR3 is CASSRTSETDTQYF. CDR3 in DNA: TGTGCCAGCTCGCGGACTAGCGAAACAGATACGCAGTATTTT.

This clonotype came up many times. The chain joins TRBV12-3 or TRBV12-4 to TRBJ2-5, with a possible D match to TRBD2 (6 bases). The V end lost 2 bases, the J end lost 6 bases, and 10 bases lay between the germline ends. The CDR3 runs 13 residues. The CDR3 spells CASSLLEGKTQYF. DNA of the CDR3: TGTGCCAGCAGTTTATTGGAGGGAAAGACCCAGTACTTC.

The chain couples TRBV9 to TRBJ1-1; maybe TRBD1 (5 bases). Germline CDR1 is SGDLS and CDR2 is YYNGEE. This CDR3 spans 15 amino acids. Between the trimmed V and J ends, which lost 1 base and 1 base, there was a span of 11 bases. The DNA for the CDR3 is TGTGCCAGCAGCGTATGGGGCACGTCGAACACTGAAGCTTTCTTT. Its translation is CASSVWGTSNTEAFF.

This clonotype was picked up one time. Sequence at one end of the junction differs from germline and may be a read error. The chain is built from TRBV27 and TRBJ2-5; D tentatively reads TRBD1 or TRBD2 (7 bases each). The J call could be wrong; TRBJ2-7 is a better fit for the DNA end. This CDR3 spans 14 amino acids. Germline V lookup: CDR1 MNHEY, CDR2 SMNVEV (reference sequence). Here the CDR3 reads CAGSTTGTTYEQYF. The CDR3 region has the DNA TGTGCCGGCAGTACGACAGGGACTACCTACGAGCAGTACTTC.

This clonotype was seen a few times. The J gene is TRBJ1-2, the V gene TRBV12-3 or TRBV12-4; tentative D call: TRBD1 (5 bases). Between the trimmed V and J ends, which lost 4 bases and 7 bases, there was a span of 19 bases. This CDR3 has 15 amino acids. The CDR3 nucleotides are TGTGCCAGCAGTTCCCATGCGGGGACCCGATCTGGCTACACCTTC. Translation gives CASSSHAGTRSGYTF.

This clonotype turned up a few times. The gene calls are TRBV2 and TRBJ1-2; D call uncertain. The CDR3 loop spans 12 amino acids. Between the trimmed V and J ends, which lost 4 bases and 6 bases, there was a span of 9 bases. From germline, CDR1 is SNHLY and CDR2 FYNNEI. The CDR3 bases are TGTGCCAGCAGTGCCGGGGAGGATGGCTACACCTTC. Encoded protein: CASSAGEDGYTF.

This clonotype has only a few counts. The chain combines TRBV4-2 with TRBJ1-2; D not certain. This CDR3 region has 13 residues. Germline CDR1 LGHNA, CDR2 YNFKEQ. V was trimmed by 0 bases and J by 7 bases, leaving 9 bases between them. The CDR3 sequence: CASSQDPQAGYTF. In DNA form, the CDR3 reads TGTGCCAGCAGCCAAGATCCCCAAGCTGGCTACACCTTC.

CDR3: CASSPQTGVTYNEQFF. The CDR3 DNA follows: TGCGCCAGCAGCCCTCAGACAGGGGTTACCTACAATGAGCAGTTCTTC. The gene calls are TRBV4-1 and TRBJ2-1; 8 bases are a match to TRBD1. This CDR3 comprises 16 residues. CDR1 and CDR2 (germline): MGHRA, YSYEKL. The ends lost 4 bases at V and 2 bases at J; junction bases unmatched: 7.